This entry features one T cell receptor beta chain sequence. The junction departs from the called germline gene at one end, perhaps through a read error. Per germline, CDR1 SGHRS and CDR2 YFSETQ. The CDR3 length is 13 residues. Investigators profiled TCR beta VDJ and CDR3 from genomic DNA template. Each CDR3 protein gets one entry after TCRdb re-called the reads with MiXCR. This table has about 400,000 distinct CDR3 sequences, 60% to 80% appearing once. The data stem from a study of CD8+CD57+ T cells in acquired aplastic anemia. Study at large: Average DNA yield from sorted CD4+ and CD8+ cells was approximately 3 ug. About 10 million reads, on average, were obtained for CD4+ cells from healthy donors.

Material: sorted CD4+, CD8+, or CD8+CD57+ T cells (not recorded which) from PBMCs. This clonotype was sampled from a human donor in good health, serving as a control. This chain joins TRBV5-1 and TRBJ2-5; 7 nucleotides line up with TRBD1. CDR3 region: CDSSLGQLETQYF. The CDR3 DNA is TGCGACAGCAGCTTGGGACAGCTGGAGACCCAGTACTTC.